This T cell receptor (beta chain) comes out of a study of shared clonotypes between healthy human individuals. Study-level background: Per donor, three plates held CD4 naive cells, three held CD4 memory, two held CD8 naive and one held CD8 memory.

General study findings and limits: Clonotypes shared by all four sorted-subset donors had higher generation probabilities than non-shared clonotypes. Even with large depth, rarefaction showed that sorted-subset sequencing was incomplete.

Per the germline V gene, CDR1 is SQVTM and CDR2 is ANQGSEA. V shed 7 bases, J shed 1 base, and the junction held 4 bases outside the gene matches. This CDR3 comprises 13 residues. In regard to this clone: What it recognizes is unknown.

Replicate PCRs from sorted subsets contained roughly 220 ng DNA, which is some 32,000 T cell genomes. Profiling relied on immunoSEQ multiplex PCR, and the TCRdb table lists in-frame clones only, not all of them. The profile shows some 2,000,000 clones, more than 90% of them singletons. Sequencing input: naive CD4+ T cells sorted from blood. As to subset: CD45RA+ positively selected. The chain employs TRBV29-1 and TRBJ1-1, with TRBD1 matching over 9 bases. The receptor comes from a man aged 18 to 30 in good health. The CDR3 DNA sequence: TGCAGCGCCGGACAGGGGCCGAACACTGAAGCTTTCTTT. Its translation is CSAGQGPNTEAFF.